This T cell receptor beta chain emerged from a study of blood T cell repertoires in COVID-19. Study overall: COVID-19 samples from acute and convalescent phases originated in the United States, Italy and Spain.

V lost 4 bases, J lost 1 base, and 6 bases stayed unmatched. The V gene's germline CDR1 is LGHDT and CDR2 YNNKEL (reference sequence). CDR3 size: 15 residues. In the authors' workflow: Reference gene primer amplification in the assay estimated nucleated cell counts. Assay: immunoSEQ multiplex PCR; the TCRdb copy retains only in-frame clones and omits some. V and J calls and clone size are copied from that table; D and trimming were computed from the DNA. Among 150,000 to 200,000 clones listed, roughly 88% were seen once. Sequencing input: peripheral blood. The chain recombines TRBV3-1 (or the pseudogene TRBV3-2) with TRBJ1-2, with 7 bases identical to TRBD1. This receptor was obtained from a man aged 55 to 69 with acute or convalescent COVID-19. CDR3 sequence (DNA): TGTGCCAGCAGCCCCCGGACAGGTGGTAACTATGGCTACACCTTC. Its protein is CASSPRTGGNYGYTF.